Included here is one T cell receptor beta chain sequence, with context. Repertoires were generated with immunoSEQ multiplex PCR, while TCRdb's copy carries only in-frame clones and drops some. The profile shows around 58,000 clones, less than 95% of them singletons. This sample was taken from a study of T cell changes during pregnancy in multiple sclerosis. Trimming took 5 bases from V and 2 from J, leaving 15 bases between them. The CDR3 runs to 16 residues. CDR1 and CDR2 from the germline V gene are SSHAT and FNYEAQ (reference sequence). The chain is built from TRBV7-7 and TRBJ2-2; the D gene is possibly TRBD2 (6 bases). The sequence came from a female donor in good health, enrolled as a control in a pregnancy study. The sequences come from CD4+ T cells from peripheral blood mononuclear cells, collected after pregnancy. CDR3 coding DNA: TGTGCCAGCAGCCCAACCCCGGGACTTAACACCGGGGAGCTGTTTTTT. This translates into CASSPTPGLNTGELFF.